The 8 T cell receptor beta chains below were found in one sample sequenced in a study of cytomegalovirus exposure and HLA in healthy donors. The PCR made use of 60 Vbeta and 13 Jbeta primers. Clones were read by immunoSEQ multiplex PCR, and TCRdb kept only the in-frame ones, dropping some. The sample lists approximately 190,000 clones; around 83% were seen once. Specimen: PBMCs. The receptors originated from a woman under 30 in good health and CMV-seronegative.

This chain's CDR3 is CASSVEGSGGEQFF. The CDR3, as DNA: TGTGCCAGCAGCGTAGAGGGTAGCGGTGGTGAGCAGTTCTTC. This chain connects TRBV9 to TRBJ2-1, with TRBD2 as a possible D gene (6 bases). Trimming pared 0 bases from V and 9 bases from J, leaving 13 bases between. CDR1 SGDLS and CDR2 YYNGEE come from the germline V gene. This CDR3 region has 14 residues.

Details on this clone: An end of the junction does not agree with germline; a read error may underlie this. The V gene is TRBV25-1, the J gene TRBJ1-2, with a weak D call TRBD1 (6 bases). The germline V gene has CDR1 MGHDK and CDR2 SYGVNS. The CDR3 extends over 12 amino acids. CDR3 protein: CASSARGSVVAF. The CDR3 bases are TGTGCCAGCAGTGCGAGGGGGTCGGTAGTCGCCTTC.

This clone was recorded once. J is TRBJ2-2 and V is TRBV18; no reliable D call. Germline V gene data show CDR1 as KGHSH and CDR2 as LQKENI. Trimming cost V 1 base and J 5 bases, with 8 bases left between them. The CDR3 runs 14 residues. The CDR3 DNA follows: TGTGCCAGCTCACCACTGGCAAATACCGGGGAGCTGTTTTTT. Protein sequence: CASSPLANTGELFF.

The chain employs TRBV29-1 and TRBJ2-7; D not certain. This CDR3 contains 11 residues. Between the trimmed V and J ends, which lost 4 bases and 2 bases, there was a span of 6 bases. Germline V gene lookup returns CDR1 SQVTM and CDR2 ANQGSEA. CDR3 bases: TGCAGCGTTGGTGAGACCTACGAGCAGTACTTC. Its protein product is CSVGETYEQYF.

Regarding this clone: An end of the junction does not agree with germline; a read error may underlie this. This chain joins TRBV7-9 and TRBJ2-7, with a possible D match to TRBD1 (5 bases). This CDR3 region has 12 residues. Germline loops: CDR1 SEHNR, CDR2 FQNEAQ (reference sequence). DNA of the CDR3: TGTTCCAGCAGCTTAATCGGCGGACATTCTCGGTTC. Protein sequence: CSSSLIGGHSRF.

J is TRBJ2-3 and V is TRBV6-1; a weak D match, TRBD2 (6 bases). The CDR3 runs to 15 residues. CDR1 MNHNS and CDR2 SASEGT come from the germline V gene. V dropped 2 bases and J dropped 2 bases, with 11 bases sitting between them. The DNA of the CDR3 is TGTGCCAGCAGTGAAAGGGCGGGAATCACAGATACGCAGTATTTT. This codes for CASSERAGITDTQYF.

This clone was observed a single time. This chain uses TRBV2 with TRBJ2-5; 10 nucleotides align to TRBD2. CDR1 SNHLY and CDR2 FYNNEI come from the germline V gene. With V trimmed by 0 bases and J by 4 bases, 5 bases remained unmatched. CDR3 length: 16 amino acids. The DNA of the CDR3 is TGTGCCAGCAGTGAAGCTAGCGGGGGGTACCGAGAGACCCAGTACTTC. Protein product: CASSEASGGYRETQYF.

This clone was recorded only once. The gene calls are TRBV27 and TRBJ2-1, with TRBD2 identical over 11 bases. The CDR3 is made up of 15 amino acids. Trimming removed 5 bases from V and 7 bases from J; junction bases left unmatched: 7. Germline V lookup: CDR1 MNHEY, CDR2 SMNVEV (reference sequence). CDR3 nucleotide sequence: TGTGCCAGCAGTCTACTAGCGGGAGAAGGGAATGAGCAGTTCTTC. The encoded protein is CASSLLAGEGNEQFF.